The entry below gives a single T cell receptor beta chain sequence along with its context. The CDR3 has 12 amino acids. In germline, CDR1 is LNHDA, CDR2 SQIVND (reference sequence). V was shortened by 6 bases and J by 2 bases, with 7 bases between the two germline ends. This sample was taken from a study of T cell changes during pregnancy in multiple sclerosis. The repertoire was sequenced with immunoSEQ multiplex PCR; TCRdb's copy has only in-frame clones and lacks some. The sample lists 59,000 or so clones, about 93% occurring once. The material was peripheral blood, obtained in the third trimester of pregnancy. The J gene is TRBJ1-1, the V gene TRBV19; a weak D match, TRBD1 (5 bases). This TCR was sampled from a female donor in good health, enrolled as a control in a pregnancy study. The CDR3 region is CASSRTNTEAFF. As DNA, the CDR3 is TGTGCCAGTAGCCGGACAAACACTGAAGCTTTCTTT.